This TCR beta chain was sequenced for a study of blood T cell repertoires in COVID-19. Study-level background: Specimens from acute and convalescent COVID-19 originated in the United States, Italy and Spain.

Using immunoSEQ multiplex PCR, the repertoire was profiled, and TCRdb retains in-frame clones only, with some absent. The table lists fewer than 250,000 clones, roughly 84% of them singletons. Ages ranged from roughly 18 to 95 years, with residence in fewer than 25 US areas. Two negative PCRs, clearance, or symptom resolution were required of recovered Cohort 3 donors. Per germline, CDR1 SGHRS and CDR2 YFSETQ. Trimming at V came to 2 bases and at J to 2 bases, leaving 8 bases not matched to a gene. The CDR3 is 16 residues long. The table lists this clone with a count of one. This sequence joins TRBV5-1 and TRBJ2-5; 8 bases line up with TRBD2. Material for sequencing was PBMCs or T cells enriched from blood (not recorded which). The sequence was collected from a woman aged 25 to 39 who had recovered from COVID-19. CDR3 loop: CASSFSSGGPQETQYF. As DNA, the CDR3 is TGCGCCAGCAGCTTTTCAAGCGGGGGACCGCAAGAGACCCAGTACTTC. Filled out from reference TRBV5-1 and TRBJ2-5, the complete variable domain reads KAGVTQTPRYLIKTRGQQVTLSCSPISGHRSVSWYQQTPGQGLQFLFEYFSETQRNKGNFPGRFSGRQFSNSRSEMNVSTLELGDSALYLCASSFSSGGPQETQYFGPGTRLLVL.